This T cell receptor (beta chain) is drawn from a study of OX40 agonist ivuxolimab in advanced cancers. Across the whole study: The study treated patients with ivuxolimab, an agonistic anti-OX40 (CD134) antibody. The mean age was around 56 years, ranging from 23 to 79, with 80% to 85% of participants male. Administration of intravenous ivuxolimab to patients occurred every 2 weeks at 0.01 to 10 mg/kg. Study-wide results and limits: Clonal expansion was seen in CD4+ and CD8+ blood T cells by week 6 at 0.1 to 3.0 mg/kg.

Repertoires were generated with immunoSEQ multiplex PCR, while TCRdb's copy carries only in-frame clones and drops some. The sample lists about 34,000 clones; approximately 82% were seen once. A word on this clone: Its target is unknown.

In germline, CDR1 is PRHDT, CDR2 FYEKMQ (reference sequence). This CDR3 has 16 residues. Trimming cost V 5 bases and J 1 base, with 15 bases left between them. This clonotype was sampled from an adult with an advanced solid tumor such as melanoma, head and neck, liver or kidney cancer. Here the sequenced sample was CD4+ or CD8+ T cells sorted from blood, taken in a trial of the OX40 agonist ivuxolimab. This rearrangement joins TRBV13 to TRBJ1-3, with D perhaps matching TRBD1 (6 bases). Here the CDR3 reads CASSLRTVESGNTIYF. The CDR3 nucleotides read TGTGCCAGCAGCCTCAGGACAGTTGAATCTGGAAACACCATATATTTT.